The text below deals with one T cell receptor beta chain. The target of this receptor is not known. Nothing much larger sits one base from this clone, and base qualities are not available. These data come from a study of cytomegalovirus exposure and HLA in healthy donors (dated by TCRdb to 2016 to 2017). At the level of the whole study: An earlier analysis of several hundred of the donors reported approximately 300 Gb of sequence data and approximately 120 million unique TCR beta sequences obtained from about 170 million T cells. High-throughput TCR immunosequencing, statistical association of individual TCRs with disease status, and machine learning were combined to predict cytomegalovirus infection status. Roughly 320 gigabases of sequencing data and 75 million to 85 million unique TCR sequences made up an early release that covered 500 to 700 HLA-typed donors. In an earlier analysis of 550 to 700 of the donors, high-throughput TCR beta sequencing was used to judge whether each TCR beta V gene segment behaved as functional or pseudogenic. The study was designed to test whether signatures of past pathogen exposure could be identified by cataloging public T cell receptors. In a later analysis, previously published TCR beta repertoires from several hundred donors were re-analyzed and high-resolution HLA genotyping was added so that TCR occurrence patterns could be studied. Among some 400 genotyped donors of the cohort, an average of around 220,000 unique TCR beta nucleotide sequences was sequenced per donor, of which about 19% were non-productive. The genetic ancestry cluster associated with self-reported Caucasian donors included around 76% of the 398 genotyped donors. Every repertoire in the discovery cohort had been generated on one and the same sequencing platform. Four to six DR-DQ haplotypes were handled as single units for association and clustering, since linkage in the cohort was strong. A later genetic analysis took genome-wide SNP genotypes for 398 of the 666 donors and used that subset as a discovery cohort. HLA typing covered class I and class II loci at four-digit resolution. Donor age, sex, ethnicity and CMV serostatus were collected together with the repertoire data. The number of donors typed differed by locus, with about 620-630 for A, B, C, DRB1 and DQB1, around 520 for DQA1, 600 to 610 for DPA1, and approximately 470 for DPB1. Rather than using new phenotypic data, the later analysis identified candidate immune exposures from TCR beta sequences and from how often those sequences occurred across donors. A separate validation cohort of approximately 130 different subjects was used in addition to the roughly 670-subject first cohort. Using immunosequencing, the study profiled T cell repertoires from 550 to 750 subjects and related those repertoires to cytomegalovirus serostatus. Findings and caveats that apply to the study as a whole: Linkage disequilibrium might explain the correlated functional status among segregating V segments, but an unknown experimental factor could not be excluded. In an earlier analysis of around 500 of the donors, most TCR beta V segments appeared in productive rearrangements about 87% or about 30% of the time, broadly matching IMGT annotations. HLA typing was unavailable for some donors at each locus, so association tests used only the typed subset. The study gave a list of about 150 TCR beta chains associated with cytomegalovirus. Assigning TCR associations to individual alleles was difficult when HLA alleles, especially DR and DQ, strongly co-occurred. A later analysis found that TCR association rates varied across HLA loci, with DRB1 alleles showing the most associated TCRs and HLA-C alleles the fewest. Roughly uniform sequencing depth across donors was assumed in presence/absence analyses, although this assumption may not hold. In a later analysis, several top co-occurrence clusters were reported to appear linked to parvovirus B19, influenza, CMV and Epstein-Barr virus. At a false discovery rate of 0.05, a later analysis linked 15,000 to 20,000 TCR beta sequences to specific HLA alleles. According to a later analysis, most CMV-associated TCR beta chains appeared to be HLA-restricted, and the HLA associations seemed to be driven largely by CMV exposure. Compared with the 666-donor mean, donors in an Asian-associated ancestry cluster had fewer N-insertions in productive TCRs, according to a later genetic analysis. In a later analysis, HLA-associated TCR beta chains were found to be more clonally expanded and to have lower generation probabilities than equally common non-associated chains. In vitro tests confirmed that a few of the cytomegalovirus-associated TCR beta chains recognize cytomegalovirus antigens. The cohort was sequenced for TCR beta chains only, and without alpha or paired-chain data the features that could be detected were limited. The earlier analysis of around 600 of the donors excluded approximately 15 rarely observed V segments, including chromosome 9 orphons, because counts were too low. An association between a missense DCLRE1C variant and V-gene and J-gene trimming of TCR beta chains was found in a later genetic analysis and replicated in an independent cohort. It was suggested by the authors that the approach could potentially be generalized to other disease states and immunological phenotypes. A further reported finding was that TCR beta sequences accurately predicted the HLA-A and HLA-B alleles for most subjects in the first cohort. A cluster of highly shared sequence variants was judged likely to be a technical artifact of the sequencing pipeline. Across donors, most TCR sequences were observed very rarely, whereas some public TCRs were present in many individuals. The classifier was reported to diagnose cytomegalovirus status with high specificity and sensitivity in both the original cohort and the validation cohort. Immune exposure information for the cohort was limited to CMV serostatus.

Preparation of the library involved the immunoSEQ multiplex PCR assay. The multiplex PCR relied on a mix of 60 forward primers for TCR Vbeta segments and 13 reverse primers for TCR Jbeta segments. The CDR3 region of rearranged TCR beta genes was amplified from genomic DNA by a multiplex PCR assay. On the Illumina HiSeq System, the amplified TCR beta libraries were sequenced as 87-base-pair reads. In the source study's methods: Across the 670 or so repertoires, a later analysis counted roughly 84 million unique TCR beta chains, 8.5 million to 12 million of which were shared by at least two donors. A nearest-neighbor algorithm error-corrected the raw reads and collapsed the reads into unique sequences, merging closely related sequences to remove PCR and sequencing errors. Alignment of CDR3 sequences to IMGT reference sequences was used to assign V, D and J gene segments. For a sequence to be retained, a match of at least six nucleotides to both a V gene segment and a J gene segment was required. A rearrangement was called productive if the CDR3 had no stop codons and remained in frame with V and J, and every other rearrangement was called non-productive. Following IMGT convention, CDR3 was defined as the stretch from the second conserved V-encoded cysteine up to the conserved J-encoded phenylalanine. The earlier analysis of some 600 of the donors excluded sequences that lacked an unambiguous match to a single V gene segment. In an earlier analysis of roughly 600 of the donors, a V segment was called functional when productive rearrangements were above 56.7%, and segregating when the standard deviation between donors exceeded 5%. A statistical classification framework was built to diagnose cytomegalovirus status from the catalog of TCR beta chain sequences. In a later analysis, TCR nucleotide sequences were compared against IMGT/GENE-DB human TR gene sequences so that V and J genes could be assigned. A later analysis assigned CDR3 sequences and most-parsimonious VDJ recombination scenarios with the TCRdist pipeline. In a later analysis, every TCR beta chain was defined by the combination of its CDR3 amino acid sequence and its V-gene family, and reads without a unique V-gene family were dropped. A later analysis removed over 500 highly shared, low-generation-probability nucleotide sequences to deal with suspected cross-contamination and a sequencing artifact. In a later analysis, a clonal expansion index was calculated for each public chain from normalized within-repertoire ranks of inferred template counts. A later analysis computed generation probabilities with a VDJ recombination model fitted to out-of-frame rearrangements, and checked the results against IGoR. A later analysis scored TCR-TCR, TCR-HLA and TCR-CMV co-occurrence with hypergeometric tests, applying a repertoire-size bias correction to TCR pairs. In a later analysis, false discovery rates were estimated by permuting HLA or CMV assignments 20 times. In a later analysis, co-occurring TCRs were grouped using DBSCAN, and TCRdist sequence similarity was added for clustering within HLA-allele-positive subsets. Repertoires with fewer than 30,000 or more than 120,000 public chains, plus five repertoires with anomalous nucleotide sharing, were excluded from co-occurrence clustering. TCRdb carries this immuneACCESS record with in-frame sequences only. Its versions omit some clonotypes, under half of them owing to an unresolved V gene in the studies checked, with the rest unexplained. The V and J calls and the clone size are those of that table, but D and trimming were determined from the DNA. In this sample the table shows around 150,000 clones, about 80% of which occur a single time. Of the sample, about 4.8% falls within the top ten clones.

In total, over 600 healthy bone marrow donors made up the cohort. At the time of sampling, every cohort member was nominally healthy, though immune exposures that went unrecorded were likely present. The donor tested CMV seronegative, placing the donor among the approximately 400 seronegative members of the cohort. Each donor provided a peripheral blood sample, and peripheral blood mononuclear cells were used for TCR beta sequencing. Genomic DNA was extracted from the blood cell samples with the Qiagen DNeasy Blood Extraction Kit. Sequencing input: PBMCs. The origin of this receptor is a man aged 25 to 40 in good health and CMV-seronegative.

The DNA sequence is TGTGCCAGTAGGACCTCTGGGGAGTGGGCTTTCTTT. Its amino acids are CASRTSGEWAFF. The chain couples TRBV19 to TRBJ1-1, with the D gene not confidently named. CDR3 length: 12 amino acids, cysteine to phenylalanine. The DNA shown is the 36-base CDR3, in frame from base 1. CDR1 and CDR2 (LNHDA, SQIVND) derive from the germline V gene (reference sequence). Relative to germline, V is 6 bases shorter and J is 11 bases shorter, with 16 bases between their ends. The entire variable domain, with the stretches around the CDR3 drawn from the reference TRBV19 and TRBJ1-1 proteins, is DGGITQSPKYLFRKEGQNVTLSCEQNLNHDAMYWYRQDPGQGLRLIYYSQIVNDFQKGDIAEGYSVSREKKESFPLTVTSAQKNPTAFYLCASRTSGEWAFFGQGTRLTVV.